The sequence of this T cell receptor beta chain was determined in a study of PD-L1 blockade in urothelial cancer. Study-level background: Across blood samples, T cells had a median count of roughly 140,000.

V gave up 1 base and J gave up 9 bases, with 13 bases separating them. Germline-derived CDR1 and CDR2 are SGHVS and FQNEAQ. The CDR3 spans 14 residues. TCRdb's copy holds only in-frame clones and misses some; the assay was immunoSEQ multiplex PCR. The sample lists some 100,000 clones; 90% to 95% were seen once. The source is a woman of 80 years or more with urothelial cancer. The chain is built from TRBV7-8 and TRBJ1-5; no reliable D call. Here the sequenced sample was PBMCs, taken around atezolizumab (anti-PD-L1) treatment. CDR3 DNA: TGTGCCAGCAGCTTAGGGGCAGGCGCTTGGCCCCAGCATTTT. Its translation: CASSLGAGAWPQHF.